What follows are 22 T cell receptor beta chains derived from one specimen sequenced in a study of blood T cells in healthy people across ages. A second PCR, run for roughly 7 to 11 cycles, used a sample-barcoded 5' primer plus a J-beta primer mix. TCRdb re-called the 5' RACE reads through MiXCR, storing one row per CDR3 protein. The sample holds fewer than 600,000 distinct CDR3 sequences, roughly a quarter seen once. The sample was also reused in another study, on T cells of mothers and their children.

The material sequenced was blood. These receptors came from a boy aged 2 to 10 in good health.

This clonotype was detected only a few times. This chain joins TRBV20-1 and TRBJ1-2; D possibly corresponds to TRBD1 (5 bases). The CDR3 runs to 13 residues. The V gene's germline CDR1 is DFQATT and CDR2 SNEGSKA (reference sequence). Trimming left V 6 bases short and J 3 bases short, with 14 bases between. This chain's CDR3 is CSATGGTDYGYTF. The CDR3 coding sequence is TGCAGTGCCACAGGAGGCACAGACTATGGCTACACCTTC.

The rearrangement joins TRBV20-1 to TRBJ2-5; no reliable D call. Trimming removed 0 bases at V and 3 bases at J, with 17 bases between. The CDR3 sequence is 16 residues long. Germline CDR1 is DFQATT and CDR2 is SNEGSKA (reference sequence). CDR3 amino acids: CSARDRIHGVEETQYF. CDR3 bases: TGCAGTGCTAGAGATAGGATCCATGGGGTAGAAGAGACCCAGTACTTC.

The chain is built from TRBV12-3 or TRBV12-4 and TRBJ2-1; 13 positions agree with TRBD2. V gave up 6 bases and J gave up 5 bases; unmatched junction bases: 7. The CDR3 consists of 16 residues. CDR3 DNA: TGTGCCAGCAGCCGGACTAGCGGGGGAAGAAACAATGAGCAGTTCTTC. This gives the protein CASSRTSGGRNNEQFF.

This sequence joins TRBV3-1 and TRBJ2-7, with D possibly matching TRBD1 (6 bases). This CDR3 comprises 14 residues. Trimming cost V 6 bases and J 2 bases, with 14 bases left between them. In germline, CDR1 is LGHDT, CDR2 YNNKEL (reference sequence). The DNA of the CDR3 is TGTGCCAGCAGAGCCCGGGACAAGGCCTACGAGCAGTACTTC. Protein: CASRARDKAYEQYF.

In its sample, this clonotype was seen a few times. This chain connects TRBV29-1 to TRBJ2-3; TRBD1 or TRBD2 may be the D gene (5 bases each). This CDR3 contains 13 residues. The ends were cut back, 5 bases at V and 3 bases at J, with 12 bases in the middle. CDR1 SQVTM and CDR2 ANQGSEA come from the germline V gene. As DNA, the CDR3 is TGCAGCGTTTCCGGGACGCGGACAGATACGCAGTATTTT. Translated, it gives CSVSGTRTDTQYF.

The chain joins TRBV6-5 to TRBJ2-3; TRBD1 matches 7 bases. Germline V gives CDR1 MNHEY, CDR2 SVGAGI. The CDR3 runs 14 residues. The V gene end was trimmed by 2 bases and the J gene end by 2 bases; junction bases not matched to a gene: 1. CDR3 loop: CASSYDRATDTQYF. The CDR3 DNA reads as TGTGCCAGCAGTTACGACAGGGCCACAGATACGCAGTATTTT.

The rearrangement joins TRBV7-8 to TRBJ1-4, with D possibly being TRBD1 (5 bases). Trimming pared 0 bases from V and 7 bases from J, leaving 12 bases between. The V gene's germline CDR1 is SGHVS and CDR2 FQNEAQ. The CDR3 spans 15 residues. The CDR3 sequence: CASSLAPGQGEKLFF. The CDR3 DNA is TGTGCCAGCAGCTTAGCCCCGGGCCAGGGTGAAAAACTGTTTTTT.

The J gene is TRBJ2-4, the V gene TRBV7-9, with 9 bases matching TRBD2. Germline loops: CDR1 SEHNR, CDR2 FQNEAQ (reference sequence). This CDR3 has 16 amino acids. V shed 5 bases and J 0 bases; nucleotides not matched to a gene: 5. DNA for the CDR3: TGTGCCAGCAGCCCTCGGACTAGCGAAGCCAAAAACATTCAGTACTTC. The encoded protein is CASSPRTSEAKNIQYF.

In its sample, this clonotype was seen once. The chain uses TRBV3-1 and TRBJ2-5, with D possibly matching TRBD2 (5 bases). Germline V gives CDR1 LGHDT, CDR2 YNNKEL (reference sequence). There are 14 residues in the CDR3. V shed 1 base and J shed 7 bases, with 13 bases lying between them. CDR3 in DNA: TGTGCCAGCAGCCAAGGCTCGCGAGGAGGGACCCAGTACTTC. It translates to CASSQGSRGGTQYF.

The chain employs TRBV6-5 and TRBJ2-5; 10 nucleotides line up with TRBD2. The trim removed 5 bases at V and 3 bases at J, leaving 6 bases unmatched. Germline loops: CDR1 MNHEY, CDR2 SVGAGI. CDR3 length: 15 residues. This CDR3 is CASSPRAGGEETQYF. The CDR3 bases are TGTGCCAGCAGTCCCCGAGCGGGAGGGGAAGAGACCCAGTACTTC.

This clonotype was counted between two and nine times. V gene TRBV5-1 combines with J gene TRBJ2-2, with a possible D match to TRBD2 (5 bases). CDR1 and CDR2 (germline): SGHRS, YFSETQ. The CDR3 totals 15 residues. V shed 4 bases and J shed 1 base, with 11 bases lying between them. CDR3 DNA: TGCGCCAGCAGCCAGGTTCGGGGGAACACCGGGGAGCTGTTTTTT. It translates to CASSQVRGNTGELFF.

A few counts support this clonotype. This chain connects TRBV7-3 to TRBJ2-5; TRBD2 is a possible D gene (5 bases). Germline-derived CDR1 and CDR2 are SGHTA and FQGTGA. V was trimmed by 2 bases and J by 5 bases, leaving 9 bases between them. This CDR3 is built from 13 residues. CDR3 sequence reads: CASSLGELETQYF. In DNA form, the CDR3 reads TGTGCCAGCAGCTTAGGGGAGTTGGAGACCCAGTACTTC. The whole variable domain, remainder taken from reference TRBV7-3 and TRBJ2-5, is GAGVSQTPSNKVTEKGKYVELRCDPISGHTALYWYRQSLGQGPEFLIYFQGTGAADDSGLPNDRFFAVRPEGSVSTLKIQRTERGDSAVYLCASSLGELETQYFGPGTRLLVL.

This clonotype was recorded a few times. V and J are TRBV5-1 and TRBJ2-5; TRBD2 agrees at 8 bases. CDR3 length equals 14 residues. Germline CDR1 and CDR2: SGHRS and YFSETQ. The V gene end was trimmed by 5 bases and the J gene end by 2 bases; junction bases not matched to a gene: 5. CDR3 amino acids: CASRTGGIQETQYF. The DNA of the CDR3 is TGCGCCAGCAGAACGGGGGGGATACAAGAGACCCAGTACTTC.

This clonotype occurred a few times. The rearrangement links TRBV5-5 to TRBJ2-7; D not resolved. Trimming removed 0 bases from V and 3 bases from J, with 16 bases in between. CDR3 length: 16 amino acids. Per germline, CDR1 SGHKS and CDR2 YYEKEE (reference sequence). The CDR3 loop is CASSLEFGVPNYEQYF. CDR3 coding DNA: TGTGCCAGCAGCTTGGAGTTTGGGGTACCGAACTACGAGCAGTACTTC.

This chain uses TRBV27 with TRBJ2-7, with D perhaps TRBD1 (6 bases). The V gene lost 7 bases and the J gene lost 6 bases, with 16 bases spanning the gap. Germline assignment: CDR1 MNHEY and CDR2 SMNVEV (reference sequence). The length of the CDR3 is 13 residues. This CDR3 reads CASNPGVGREQYF. In DNA form, the CDR3 reads TGTGCCAGCAACCCAGGGGTAGGACGCGAGCAGTACTTC.

This clonotype occurred a few times. The chain is built from TRBV12-3 or TRBV12-4 and TRBJ1-2, with D perhaps matching TRBD1 (5 bases). The CDR3 runs 14 residues. Trimming cost V 3 bases and J 4 bases, with 12 bases left between them. The CDR3 DNA reads as TGTGCCAGCAGTTTGGCCTGGAGGGGCTATGGCTACACCTTC. This encodes CASSLAWRGYGYTF.

This clonotype has at least ten counts. The V call is TRBV12-3 or TRBV12-4, the J call TRBJ1-6; D remains ambiguous. CDR3 size: 16 residues. V lost 6 bases and J 6 bases, leaving 18 bases between the germline ends. In DNA form, the CDR3 reads TGTGCCAGCAGCCCGACCGGAGGCAGACCTAATTCACCCCTCCACTTT. Translating gives CASSPTGGRPNSPLHF.

The chain recombines TRBV9 with TRBJ1-6; a weak D match, TRBD1 (6 bases). Trimming cost V 5 bases and J 6 bases, with 12 bases left between them. Germline loops: CDR1 SGDLS, CDR2 YYNGEE. This CDR3 is 14 amino acids long. The CDR3, as DNA: TGTGCCAGCAGGGGAGACAGGCTTAATTCACCCCTCCACTTT. Residues: CASRGDRLNSPLHF.

This clonotype appeared a few times. The CDR3 here is CASSEGGRASSDIQYF. The CDR3 DNA reads as TGTGCCAGCAGTGAGGGCGGGAGGGCCTCTTCTGACATTCAGTACTTC. V is TRBV6-1 and J is TRBJ2-4; 9 bases agree with TRBD2. CDR1 is MNHNS, CDR2 SASEGT, per germline. The trim removed 3 bases at V and 8 bases at J, leaving 11 bases unmatched. The CDR3 is made up of 16 amino acids.

The V and J genes are TRBV7-9 and TRBJ2-1; 12 nucleotides line up with TRBD1. The length of the CDR3 is 15 residues. The trim removed 6 bases at V and 6 bases at J, leaving 6 bases unmatched. Germline V CDR1 and CDR2: SEHNR, FQNEAQ (reference sequence). The CDR3 loop is CASSPGQGASNEQFF. The CDR3, as DNA: TGTGCCAGCAGTCCGGGACAGGGGGCCTCCAATGAGCAGTTCTTC.

In its sample, this clonotype was seen a few times. The genes are TRBV12-3 or TRBV12-4 and TRBJ2-5; D gene uncertain. The end of the DNA fits TRBJ2-7 better, so the J call may be wrong. This CDR3 has 14 amino acids. In DNA form, the CDR3 reads TGTGCCAGCAGTGGCCATCTAGGGTCCTACGAGCAGTACTTC. Translation: CASSGHLGSYEQYF.

V usage is TRBV19 and J usage is TRBJ2-4; a possible D gene is TRBD2 (5 bases). Germline V gives CDR1 LNHDA, CDR2 SQIVND (reference sequence). Trimming pared 1 base from V and 8 bases from J, leaving 15 bases between. The CDR3 is 15 amino acids. The CDR3 DNA sequence: TGTGCCAGTAGTATAGTATACGGGGATCGATACATTCAGTACTTC. It is translated as CASSIVYGDRYIQYF.